This T cell receptor beta chain was captured by sequencing in a study of cytomegalovirus exposure and HLA in healthy donors. This clone was observed a few times. CDR3 length: 13 residues. J lost 2 bases, V lost 6 bases, and 3 bases had no gene match. Germline V gene data show CDR1 as MGHRA and CDR2 as YSYEKL. The PCR was carried out with 60 Vbeta primers and 13 Jbeta primers. Repertoires were generated with immunoSEQ multiplex PCR, while TCRdb's copy carries only in-frame clones and drops some. The data contain 110,000 to 150,000 clones, over 8% of them seen just once; the ten biggest clones take up less than 2%.

V and J are TRBV4-1 and TRBJ1-2, with 7 bases that match TRBD1. The sequence was collected from a male donor in good health and CMV-seronegative. The specimen was PBMCs. The CDR3 is CASRSTGNYGYTF. CDR3 bases: TGCGCCAGCAGATCGACAGGGAACTATGGCTACACCTTC.